The 5 T cell receptor beta chains reported below all come from one sample, sequenced in a study of CD8 T cells in ankylosing spondylitis. Via MiXCR, TCRdb re-called the 5' RACE reads, giving one row per CDR3 protein. The sample shows 180,000 or so distinct CDR3 sequences, 11% of them seen only once. Sequencing was performed on blood, either unsorted or a sorted T cell fraction (not recorded which). These receptors all stem from a male donor with ankylosing spondylitis or in good health (not recorded which).

In this sample, this clonotype turned up many times. The genes are TRBV27 and TRBJ2-1, with 10 positions matching TRBD2. The length of the CDR3 is 16 residues. CDR1 is MNHEY, CDR2 SMNVEV, per germline (reference sequence). Trimming removed 3 bases from V and 3 bases from J; junction bases left unmatched: 5. The CDR3 nucleotides are TGTGCCAGCAGTTTCCTAGCGGGAGTGGTCTACAATGAGCAGTTCTTC. This encodes CASSFLAGVVYNEQFF.

V is TRBV7-8 and J is TRBJ1-1, with 8 bases that match TRBD1. V was pared by 2 bases and J by 5 bases, with 7 bases of the junction left unmatched. The germline V gene encodes CDR1 SGHVS and CDR2 FQNEAQ. CDR3 length equals 15 residues. Written as DNA, the CDR3 is TGTGCCAGCAGCTTATATCTGGACAGGGCGACTGAAGCTTTCTTT. As protein: CASSLYLDRATEAFF.

This clonotype was counted at least ten times. The chain carries TRBV12-3 or TRBV12-4 and TRBJ1-2; 7 bases match TRBD1. The J segment lost 8 bases and the V segment lost 5 bases, leaving 8 bases of the junction unmatched. This CDR3 has 13 amino acids. The CDR3 is CASSLTGSGGYTF. In DNA, the CDR3 is TGTGCCAGCAGTCTGACAGGGAGCGGAGGCTACACCTTC.

This clonotype was observed many times. The rearrangement links TRBV28 to TRBJ2-5; no firm D call. V gave up 8 bases and J gave up 0 bases, with 13 bases separating them. The germline V gene has CDR1 MDHEN and CDR2 SYDVKM. The CDR3 has 14 residues. The CDR3 DNA sequence: TGTGCCAGCGGAGAAGCCGGGTACCAAGAGACCCAGTACTTC. This encodes CASGEAGYQETQYF.

The V call is TRBV7-6, the J call TRBJ1-4; no reliable D call. V shed 5 bases and J shed 8 bases, with 27 bases lying between them. CDR3 length: 18 amino acids. Germline loops: CDR1 SGHVS, CDR2 FNYEAQ. CDR3 DNA: TGTGCCAGCAGCCCCCGGGCTGTTGCGCGGGAAGTGAGCGAAAAACTGTTTTTT. Its protein is CASSPRAVAREVSEKLFF.